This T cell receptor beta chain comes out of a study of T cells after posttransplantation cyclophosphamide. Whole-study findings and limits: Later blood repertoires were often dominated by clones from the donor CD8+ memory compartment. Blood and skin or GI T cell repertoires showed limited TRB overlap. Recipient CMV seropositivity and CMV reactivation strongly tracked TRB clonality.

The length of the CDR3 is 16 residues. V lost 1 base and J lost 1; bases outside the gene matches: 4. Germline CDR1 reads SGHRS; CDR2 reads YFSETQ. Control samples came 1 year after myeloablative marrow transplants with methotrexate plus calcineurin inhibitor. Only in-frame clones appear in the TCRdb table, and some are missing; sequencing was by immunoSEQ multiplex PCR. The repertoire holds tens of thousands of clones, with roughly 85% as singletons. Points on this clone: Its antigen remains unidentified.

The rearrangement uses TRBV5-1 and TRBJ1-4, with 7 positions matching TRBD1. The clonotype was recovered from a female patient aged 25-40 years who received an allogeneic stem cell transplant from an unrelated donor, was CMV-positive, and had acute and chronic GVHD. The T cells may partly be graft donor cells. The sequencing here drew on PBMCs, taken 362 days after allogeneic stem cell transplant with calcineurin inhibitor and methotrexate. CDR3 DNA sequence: TGCGCCAGCAGCTTGACAGGGGTTGAAACTAATGAAAAACTGTTTTTT. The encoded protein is CASSLTGVETNEKLFF.